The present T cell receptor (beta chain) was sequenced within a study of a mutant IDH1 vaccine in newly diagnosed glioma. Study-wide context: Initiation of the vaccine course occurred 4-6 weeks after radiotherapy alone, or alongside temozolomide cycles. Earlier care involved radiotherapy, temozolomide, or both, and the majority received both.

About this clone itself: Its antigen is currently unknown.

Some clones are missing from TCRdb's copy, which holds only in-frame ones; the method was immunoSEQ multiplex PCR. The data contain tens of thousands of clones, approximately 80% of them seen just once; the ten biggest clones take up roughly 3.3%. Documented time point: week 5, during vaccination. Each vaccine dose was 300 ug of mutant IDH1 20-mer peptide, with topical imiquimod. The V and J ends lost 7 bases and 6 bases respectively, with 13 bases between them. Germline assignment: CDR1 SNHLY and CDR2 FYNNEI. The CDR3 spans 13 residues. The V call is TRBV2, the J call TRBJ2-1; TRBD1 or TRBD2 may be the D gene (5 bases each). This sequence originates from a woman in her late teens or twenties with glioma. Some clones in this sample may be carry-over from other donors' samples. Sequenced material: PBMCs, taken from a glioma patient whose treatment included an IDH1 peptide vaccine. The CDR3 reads CASTRDRINEQFF. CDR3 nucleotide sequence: TGTGCCAGCACCCGGGACCGAATCAATGAGCAGTTCTTC.